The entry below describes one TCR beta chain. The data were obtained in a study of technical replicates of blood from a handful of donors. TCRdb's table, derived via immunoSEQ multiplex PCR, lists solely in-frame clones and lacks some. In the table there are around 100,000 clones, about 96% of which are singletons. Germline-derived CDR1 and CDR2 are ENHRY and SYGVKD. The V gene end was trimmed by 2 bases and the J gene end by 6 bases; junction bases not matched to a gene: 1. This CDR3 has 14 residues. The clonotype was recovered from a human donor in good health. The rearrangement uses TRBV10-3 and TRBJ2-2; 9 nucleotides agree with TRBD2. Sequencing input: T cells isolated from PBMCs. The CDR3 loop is CAISEGGRAGELFF. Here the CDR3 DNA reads TGTGCCATCAGTGAGGGCGGGAGGGCCGGGGAGCTGTTTTTT.